The 23 T cell receptor beta chains listed next were all sequenced from one sample in a study of T-cell memory formation after mild COVID-19. TCRdb re-analysed the 5' RACE reads in MiXCR, keeping a single row per CDR3 protein. Among hundreds of thousands of distinct CDR3 sequences listed, roughly 23% were seen once. Sequences were obtained from PBMCs or a T cell subset sorted from them (not recorded which). These receptors originate from an adult woman who had mild COVID-19 (a few samples of this study predate the infection). Cell type and time point are not known.

There are a few counts of this clonotype. V gene TRBV29-1 combines with J gene TRBJ2-1; the match to TRBD2 covers 8 bases. In germline, CDR1 is SQVTM, CDR2 ANQGSEA. The trim removed 4 bases at V and 7 bases at J, leaving 6 bases unmatched. There are 13 residues in the CDR3. The CDR3 DNA reads as TGCAGCGTTGTGCTAGCGGGTTCTAATGAGCAGTTCTTC. Translated: CSVVLAGSNEQFF.

The chain employs TRBV29-1 and TRBJ2-7; weak D call: TRBD1 (6 bases). V was pared by 4 bases and J by 5 bases, with 12 bases between. CDR1 is SQVTM and CDR2 is ANQGSEA in the germline V gene. The CDR3 totals 12 residues. CDR3 loop: CSVGGYRDEQYF. In DNA, the CDR3 is TGCAGCGTTGGGGGTTACAGGGACGAGCAGTACTTC.

The count of this clonotype is one. The chain uses TRBV29-1 and TRBJ2-1, with D hard to call. This CDR3 spans 12 amino acids. With 5 bases removed from V and 3 bases from J, the gap between germline ends came to 8 bases. Germline lookup yields CDR1 SQVTM and CDR2 ANQGSEA. CDR3 in amino acids: CSVRAGYNEQFF. Here the CDR3 DNA reads TGCAGCGTTCGGGCAGGCTACAATGAGCAGTTCTTC.

CDR3: CASSEKGRTLAFF. CDR3 in DNA: TGTGCCAGCTCAGAAAAAGGACGGACCTTGGCTTTCTTT. This rearrangement joins TRBV18 to TRBJ1-1; no firm D call. This CDR3 is 13 amino acids long. The germline V and J ends were trimmed by 5 bases and 11 bases, with 18 bases remaining between them. In germline, CDR1 is KGHSH, CDR2 LQKENI.

This sequence joins TRBV6-5 and TRBJ1-2; 10 bases match TRBD1. This CDR3 comprises 17 residues. Trimming took 10 bases from V and 3 from J; bases not matched to a gene: 17. Germline loops: CDR1 MNHEY, CDR2 SVGAGI. CDR3 region: CATHRGDRGKVDYGYTF. The CDR3 coding sequence is TGTGCCACCCACCGCGGGGACAGGGGAAAGGTGGACTATGGCTACACCTTC.

The V call is TRBV6-6, the J call TRBJ1-2; D is possibly TRBD1 (6 bases). In germline, CDR1 is MNHNY, CDR2 SVGAGI (reference sequence). V gave up 6 bases and J gave up 8 bases, with 22 bases separating them. This CDR3 contains 15 residues. The CDR3 protein is CASSLGHPVVAGYTF. The CDR3 DNA sequence: TGTGCCAGCAGCCTGGGACACCCGGTGGTGGCGGGCTACACCTTC.

This clonotype was seen ten or more times. The V call is TRBV2, the J call TRBJ2-5; D not certain. V lost 6 bases, J lost 0 bases, and 2 bases lay in between. The CDR3 spans 11 residues. Germline CDR1 and CDR2: SNHLY and FYNNEI. Written as DNA, the CDR3 is TGTGCCAGCAGGTACCAAGAGACCCAGTACTTC. Translating it yields CASRYQETQYF.

This clonotype was detected a few times. J is TRBJ2-5 and V is TRBV29-1; a possible D gene is TRBD2 (7 bases). V lost 7 bases and J lost 5, with 20 bases in between. The CDR3 is made up of 14 amino acids. The V gene's germline CDR1 is SQVTM and CDR2 ANQGSEA. The CDR3 reads CSGTARRGRETQYF. The CDR3 coding sequence is TGCAGCGGTACTGCGAGGCGGGGGCGGGAGACCCAGTACTTC.

This chain joins TRBV24-1 and TRBJ2-2; TRBD2 aligns across 9 bases. Germline V CDR1 and CDR2: KGHDR, SFDVKD. With 5 bases clipped from V and 6 bases from J, the junction kept 6 bases outside the gene matches. The length of the CDR3 is 15 residues. CDR3 loop: CATSGGTSRSGELFF. The CDR3, as DNA: TGTGCCACCAGTGGAGGGACTAGCCGATCCGGGGAGCTGTTTTTT.

As to this clonotype: The junction departs from germline at one end; a sequencing error may be responsible. This chain links TRBV12-3 or TRBV12-4 with TRBJ1-1; D remains unclear. This CDR3 is built from 11 residues. The CDR3 is CASRLGTEAFF. CDR3 sequence (DNA): TGTGCCAGCAGGTTAGGCACTGAAGCTTTCTTT.

The V and J genes are TRBV6-1 and TRBJ2-3, with D possibly being TRBD2 (6 bases). Per the germline V gene, CDR1 is MNHNS and CDR2 is SASEGT. Trimming stripped 5 bases from V and 3 bases from J, with 15 bases between. There are 15 residues in the CDR3. CDR3 sequence: CASSPARLETDTQYF. In nucleotides, the CDR3 is TGTGCCAGCAGTCCCGCGAGACTAGAGACAGATACGCAGTATTTT.

The V call is TRBV9, the J call TRBJ2-2; the D gene is possibly TRBD2 (6 bases). The germline V and J ends were trimmed by 4 bases and 0 bases, with 13 bases remaining between them. The CDR3 is 16 amino acids. Germline CDR1 reads SGDLS; CDR2 reads YYNGEE. CDR3 nucleotide sequence: TGTGCCAGCAGCCCCTGGGGGGAACCGAACACCGGGGAGCTGTTTTTT. It specifies CASSPWGEPNTGELFF. The full variable domain, with the rest looked up from reference TRBV9 and TRBJ2-2, is DSGVTQTPKHLITATGQRVTLRCSPRSGDLSVYWYQQSLDQGLQFLIQYYNGEERAKGNILERFSAQQFPDLHSELNLSSLELGDSALYFCASSPWGEPNTGELFFGEGSRLTVL.

This clonotype has more than one count but fewer than ten. The genes are TRBV3-1 and TRBJ1-3; perhaps TRBD1 as D (6 bases). The V end was cut by 5 bases, the J end by 3 bases, with 23 bases between. Germline-derived CDR1 and CDR2 are LGHDT and YNNKEL (reference sequence). The CDR3 contains 18 residues. CDR3 in amino acids: CASSSVPPGTGRGNTIYF. CDR3 in DNA: TGTGCCAGCAGCTCCGTGCCGCCCGGTACAGGGCGTGGAAACACCATATATTTT.

This clonotype showed up just a few times. The genes are TRBV19 and TRBJ1-1, with 7 bases identical to TRBD1. V dropped 3 bases and J dropped 11; count of bases not matched to a gene: 9. Germline CDR1 and CDR2: LNHDA and SQIVND (reference sequence). The CDR3 totals 13 residues. This CDR3 is CASSIDRVSGAFF. The CDR3 DNA sequence: TGTGCCAGTAGTATCGACAGGGTGTCAGGGGCTTTCTTT.

Only a few counts were recorded for this clonotype. V gene TRBV29-1 combines with J gene TRBJ2-2, with TRBD2 matching 12 bases. The CDR3 is 13 residues long. The germline CDR1 and CDR2 sequences are SQVTM and ANQGSEA. The trim removed 4 bases at V and 7 bases at J, leaving 1 base unmatched. In nucleotides, the CDR3 is TGCAGCGTTGTGGGACTAGCGGGCGGGGAGCTGTTTTTT. Translating gives CSVVGLAGGELFF.

The V gene is TRBV7-6, the J gene TRBJ2-7; 12 bases are shared with TRBD2. Germline V gene lookup returns CDR1 SGHVS and CDR2 FNYEAQ. V gave up 4 bases and J gave up 5 bases; unmatched junction bases: 9. The CDR3 totals 16 residues. DNA for the CDR3: TGTGCCAGCAGCTCCCCGTTGACTAGCGGGAGCAACGAGCAGTACTTC. Protein: CASSSPLTSGSNEQYF.

The chain is built from TRBV5-1 and TRBJ2-2; unclear D gene. V shed 1 base and J shed 6 bases, with 13 bases lying between them. The CDR3 has 15 residues. The germline gives CDR1 SGHRS, CDR2 YFSETQ. This chain's CDR3 is CASSLQSGSAGELFF. For the CDR3, the DNA is TGCGCCAGCAGCTTGCAGTCTGGGTCCGCCGGGGAGCTGTTTTTT. Variable domain in full (rest from reference TRBV5-1 and TRBJ2-2): KAGVTQTPRYLIKTRGQQVTLSCSPISGHRSVSWYQQTPGQGLQFLFEYFSETQRNKGNFPGRFSGRQFSNSRSEMNVSTLELGDSALYLCASSLQSGSAGELFFGEGSRLTVL.

The chain uses TRBV20-1 and TRBJ2-7; D is ambiguous. From germline, CDR1 is DFQATT and CDR2 SNEGSKA (reference sequence). Between the trimmed V and J ends, which lost 5 bases and 1 base, there was a span of 12 bases. CDR3 size: 13 residues. CDR3 bases: TGCAGTGCTTCCTCGACGGTGTCCTACGAGCAGTACTTC. It encodes CSASSTVSYEQYF.

The chain links TRBV29-1 to TRBJ1-4; D possibly corresponds to TRBD1 (6 bases). The germline gives CDR1 SQVTM, CDR2 ANQGSEA. CDR3 length equals 14 residues. Trimming took 4 bases from V and 7 from J, leaving 16 bases between them. CDR3 nucleotide sequence: TGCAGCGTTGGGGGGACAATTGAAGGTGAAAAACTGTTTTTT. This translates into CSVGGTIEGEKLFF.

The table lists this clonotype with a few counts. The chain carries TRBV30 and TRBJ2-7; tentatively, D is TRBD1 (5 bases). This CDR3 spans 11 amino acids. V lost 8 bases to trimming and J lost 2 bases, with 10 bases between them. The V gene's germline CDR1 is GTSNPN and CDR2 SVGIG (reference sequence). CDR3 DNA sequence: TGTGCCGGCACAGGTACCTACGAGCAGTACTTC. It codes for CAGTGTYEQYF.

In its sample, this clonotype was seen a few times. The V and J genes are TRBV30 and TRBJ1-2; D remains unclear. The CDR3 is made up of 13 amino acids. Germline values: CDR1 GTSNPN, CDR2 SVGIG (reference sequence). Trimming stripped 4 bases from V and 8 bases from J, with 17 bases between. The CDR3 protein is CAWTPIRSGGYTF. CDR3 in DNA: TGTGCCTGGACCCCCATCCGGTCAGGCGGCTACACCTTC.

This rearrangement joins TRBV12-3 or TRBV12-4 to TRBJ2-1, with 8 bases aligning to TRBD2. This CDR3 is 14 amino acids long. V trimming: 1 base; J trimming: 12 bases; junction bases outside the gene matches: 8. CDR3 amino acids: CASSLGGGGGRQFF. CDR3 nucleotide sequence: TGTGCCAGCAGTTTAGGAGGAGGCGGGGGGCGGCAGTTCTTC.

This clonotype was counted only a few times. The chain has TRBV3-1 and TRBJ2-7; D possibly corresponds to TRBD1 (6 bases). V lost 2 bases and J lost 2, with 10 bases in between. Germline V gene data show CDR1 as LGHDT and CDR2 as YNNKEL (reference sequence). The CDR3 runs 14 residues. The CDR3 protein is CASSQTQGTYEQYF. The CDR3 DNA sequence: TGTGCCAGCAGCCAAACACAGGGTACCTACGAGCAGTACTTC.